This entry lists 13 T cell receptor beta chains sequenced from one sample in a study of CD8+CD57+ T cells in acquired aplastic anemia. According to the study, genomic DNA was the template for TCR beta VDJ and CDR3 profiling. Each CDR3 protein gets one entry after TCRdb re-called the reads with MiXCR. This sample yields fewer than 150,000 distinct CDR3 sequences, of which about 48% are seen a single time; roughly 2.6% belongs to the top ten. The sequenced sample consisted of sorted CD4+, CD8+, or CD8+CD57+ T cells (not recorded which) from PBMCs. The receptors here all came from a human donor in good health, serving as a control.

This clonotype was seen at least ten times. This chain links TRBV6-4 with TRBJ1-2; 7 bases match TRBD1. Per germline, CDR1 MRHNA and CDR2 SNTAGT. The J segment lost 4 bases and the V segment lost 4 bases, leaving 9 bases of the junction unmatched. The CDR3 is 15 amino acids. The chain's CDR3 is CASSVLPGQSYGYTF. DNA of the CDR3: TGTGCCAGCAGTGTGTTACCGGGACAGAGCTATGGCTACACCTTC.

This clonotype occurred many times. The V gene is TRBV10-3, the J gene TRBJ2-5; 7 bases align to TRBD1. CDR3 length: 16 residues. Germline V gene lookup returns CDR1 ENHRY and CDR2 SYGVKD. The trim removed 3 bases at V and 3 bases at J, leaving 10 bases unmatched. The CDR3 nucleotides read TGTGCCATCAGTGACCGAAAGGGACAGTTGGAAGAGACCCAGTACTTC. Translation: CAISDRKGQLEETQYF.

The rearrangement uses TRBV7-8 and TRBJ2-7, with 9 bases identical to TRBD1. Germline assignment: CDR1 SGHVS and CDR2 FQNEAQ. The CDR3 length is 15 residues. The junction had 12 bases not matched to a gene; V was cut back by 8 bases and J by 4 bases. CDR3 amino acids: CASGLEDRGTYEQYF. The CDR3 bases are TGTGCCAGCGGCCTAGAGGACAGGGGCACTTACGAGCAGTACTTC.

The chain recombines TRBV29-1 with TRBJ1-2; 8 positions match TRBD1. The CDR3 totals 11 residues. After removal of 7 bases from V and 8 bases from J, the junction contained 6 bases not matched to a gene. Germline lookup yields CDR1 SQVTM and CDR2 ANQGSEA. The CDR3 DNA sequence: TGCAGCGGTGGACAGGGTGAAGGCTACACCTTC. This encodes CSGGQGEGYTF. Complete variable domain (other parts from reference TRBV29-1 and TRBJ1-2): SAVISQKPSRDICQRGTSLTIQCQVDSQVTMMFWYRQQPGQSLTLIATANQGSEATYESGFVIDKFPISRPNLTFSTLTVSNMSPEDSSIYLCSGGQGEGYTFGSGTRLTVV.

The V and J genes are TRBV7-3 and TRBJ2-5; 10 bases fit TRBD2. Trimming cost V 4 bases and J 5 bases; bases outside gene matches: 4. The length of the CDR3 is 14 residues. The V gene's germline CDR1 is SGHTA and CDR2 FQGTGA. CDR3 in amino acids: CASSYQTSGETQYF. In DNA form, the CDR3 reads TGTGCCAGCAGCTACCAGACTAGCGGGGAGACCCAGTACTTC.

This clonotype was observed a few times. The germline gene is not matched at one end of the junction; a read error may be the cause. The V call is TRBV24-1, the J call TRBJ2-2, with TRBD2 matching over 8 bases. Germline CDR1 and CDR2: KGHDR and SFDVKD. The CDR3 extends over 15 amino acids. CDR3 sequence (DNA): TGTGCCAGCAGTTCTGCGGGGGGCGGCACCGGGGAGCTGCTTTTT. Its protein product is CASSSAGGGTGELLF.

The rearrangement joins TRBV9 to TRBJ1-6; TRBD1 might be the D (5 bases). The CDR3 totals 13 residues. CDR1 and CDR2 from the germline V gene are SGDLS and YYNGEE. V shed 6 bases and J shed 7 bases, with 11 bases lying between them. CDR3 DNA sequence: TGTGCCAGCAACCCACAGGCAAATTCACCCCTCCACTTT. Encoded protein: CASNPQANSPLHF.

This chain connects TRBV20-1 to TRBJ2-3; no reliable D call. This CDR3 spans 14 amino acids. Germline-derived CDR1 and CDR2 are DFQATT and SNEGSKA (reference sequence). V lost 3 bases and J 0 bases, leaving 10 bases between the germline ends. Here the CDR3 DNA reads TGCAGTGCTAGCGGGCAGACTAGCACAGATACGCAGTATTTT. Translating gives CSASGQTSTDTQYF.

CDR3 in DNA: TGTGCCAGTCCGGACACAGGGGGCCCCCACGAGCAGTACTTC. This sequence encodes CASPDTGGPHEQYF. V is TRBV25-1 and J is TRBJ2-7; 9 bases are shared with TRBD1. Germline-derived CDR1 and CDR2 are MGHDK and SYGVNS. The V gene end was trimmed by 9 bases and the J gene end by 5 bases; junction bases not matched to a gene: 11. The length of the CDR3 is 14 residues.

This clonotype was detected a few times. The V call is TRBV15, the J call TRBJ2-2, with D hard to call. V lost 0 bases to trimming and J lost 5 bases, with 7 bases between them. Germline loops: CDR1 LNHNV, CDR2 YYDKDF (reference sequence). This CDR3 has 14 amino acids. CDR3 DNA: TGTGCCACCAGCAGAGAGGTCCGAACCGGGGAGCTGTTTTTT. Its protein product is CATSREVRTGELFF.

This rearrangement joins TRBV20-1 to TRBJ2-3; 11 bases line up with TRBD1. With 4 bases clipped from V and 0 bases from J, the junction kept 6 bases outside the gene matches. This CDR3 spans 16 amino acids. Germline V gene sequence: CDR1 DFQATT, CDR2 SNEGSKA (reference sequence). This CDR3 reads CSATYRDRGSTDTQYF. CDR3 DNA sequence: TGCAGTGCTACATACCGGGACAGGGGGAGCACAGATACGCAGTATTTT.

This clonotype has ten or more counts. The chain uses TRBV3-1 and TRBJ2-7; 8 positions agree with TRBD1. J lost 3 bases, V lost 0 bases, and 7 bases had no gene match. This CDR3 spans 16 amino acids. The V gene's germline CDR1 is LGHDT and CDR2 YNNKEL (reference sequence). For the CDR3, the DNA is TGTGCCAGCAGCCAAGATTCCCTAGGACAGGGCTACGAGCAGTACTTC. This codes for CASSQDSLGQGYEQYF.

This clonotype was seen many times. This chain connects TRBV7-9 to TRBJ2-7, with a weak D call TRBD2 (5 bases). Trimming stripped 8 bases from V and 0 bases from J, with 8 bases between. The CDR3 runs to 12 residues. The germline V gene encodes CDR1 SEHNR and CDR2 FQNEAQ (reference sequence). This chain's CDR3 is CASRDSSYEQYF. CDR3 nucleotide sequence: TGTGCCAGCCGGGATTCCTCCTACGAGCAGTACTTC.